Shown below are 7 T cell receptor beta chains from a single sample sequenced in a study of blood T cell repertoires in COVID-19. Profiling relied on immunoSEQ multiplex PCR, and the TCRdb table lists in-frame clones only, not all of them. Of under 300,000 clones in the sample, approximately 83% were seen once. The sequencing sample was made of peripheral blood. Every receptor here comes from a woman in her forties or fifties who had recovered from COVID-19.

The chain employs TRBV5-1 and TRBJ2-2; 8 bases are shared with TRBD2. This CDR3 has 16 residues. J lost 3 bases, V lost 6 bases, and 10 bases had no gene match. CDR1 is SGHRS, CDR2 YFSETQ, per germline. Written as DNA, the CDR3 is TGCGCCAGCAACTCCGGGGGGGGTCCCTACACCGGGGAGCTGTTTTTT. This translates into CASNSGGGPYTGELFF.

CDR3 region: CASSPEGLASWNEQFF. The CDR3 region has the DNA TGTGCCAGTAGTCCGGAGGGACTAGCGTCTTGGAATGAGCAGTTCTTC. The V and J genes are TRBV19 and TRBJ2-1; 10 bases are shared with TRBD2. The CDR3 is 16 residues long. The trim removed 5 bases at V and 7 bases at J, leaving 11 bases unmatched. Germline V gives CDR1 LNHDA, CDR2 SQIVND (reference sequence).

V gene TRBV12-5 combines with J gene TRBJ2-2; TRBD2 matches 8 bases. Per germline, CDR1 LGHNT and CDR2 FRNRAP. V shed 3 bases and J 4 bases; nucleotides not matched to a gene: 7. This CDR3 region has 16 residues. This chain's CDR3 is CASGLWRGAPTGELFF. The CDR3 DNA is TGTGCTAGTGGTTTATGGCGGGGGGCACCCACCGGGGAGCTGTTTTTT.

This chain connects TRBV7-2 to TRBJ2-5; D might be TRBD1 (7 bases). This CDR3 has 13 amino acids. CDR1 and CDR2 (germline): SGHTA, FQGNSA. Trimming stripped 5 bases from V and 2 bases from J, with 9 bases between. The CDR3: CASSPGGQETQYF. The DNA of the CDR3 is TGTGCCAGCAGCCCAGGGGGGCAAGAGACCCAGTACTTC.

Notes on this clone: The same CDR3 can be traced to other DNA sequences in this sample. This chain links TRBV28 with TRBJ1-1, with 9 positions matching TRBD1. From germline, CDR1 is MDHEN and CDR2 SYDVKM. This CDR3 region has 15 residues. Trimming removed 3 bases from V and 5 bases from J; junction bases left unmatched: 7. DNA of the CDR3: TGTGCCAGCAGTTTGGGGACAGGGAGGGGGACTGAAGCTTTCTTT. Translated: CASSLGTGRGTEAFF. The complete variable domain, with remaining parts taken from reference TRBV28 and TRBJ1-1, reads DVKVTQSSRYLVKRTGEKVFLECVQDMDHENMFWYRQDPGLGLRLIYFSYDVKMKEKGDIPEGYSVSREKKERFSLILESASTNQTSMYLCASSLGTGRGTEAFFGQGTRLTVV.

The rearrangement links TRBV4-3 to TRBJ2-2; D gene ambiguous. Germline CDR1 LGHNA, CDR2 YSLEER. Trimming stripped 1 base from V and 1 base from J, with 10 bases between. The CDR3 contains 16 residues. Here the CDR3 DNA reads TGCGCCAGCAGCCAAGTAGGAAGACAGAACACCGGGGAGCTGTTTTTT. This codes for CASSQVGRQNTGELFF.

The chain is built from TRBV3-1 (or the pseudogene TRBV3-2) and TRBJ1-1, with D unresolved. Germline CDR1 reads LGHDT; CDR2 reads YNNKEL (reference sequence). V lost 2 bases, J lost 0 bases, and 7 bases lay in between. This CDR3 contains 14 residues. The CDR3 loop reads CASSQSEMNTEAFF. The DNA of the CDR3 is TGTGCCAGCAGCCAATCCGAGATGAACACTGAAGCTTTCTTT.